This T cell receptor (beta chain) emerged from a study of OX40 agonist ivuxolimab in advanced cancers. Across the whole study: People in dose escalation had one of these cancers: hepatocellular carcinoma, melanoma, renal cell or head and neck cancer. Findings and caveats of the study: At doses 0.1 to 3.0 mg/kg, CD4+ and CD8+ clones expanded.

As to this clone: Its target is unknown.

The CDR3 has 14 amino acids. The germline CDR1 and CDR2 sequences are SEHNR and FQNEAQ (reference sequence). The V segment lost 5 bases and the J segment 4 bases; nucleotides outside the gene matches: 6. Libraries were prepared by immunoSEQ multiplex PCR; TCRdb keeps only in-frame clonotypes and omits some of them. The sample has 70,000 to 95,000 clones, about 93% seen once. This clonotype was obtained from an adult with an advanced solid tumor such as melanoma, head and neck, liver or kidney cancer. The chain uses TRBV7-9 and TRBJ2-5; 8 nucleotides match TRBD1. This sample comprised CD4+ or CD8+ T cells sorted from blood, obtained in a trial of the OX40 agonist ivuxolimab. DNA of the CDR3: TGTGCCAGCAGCCGGGACAGGTATCGAGAGACCCAGTACTTC. Its protein is CASSRDRYRETQYF.